This T cell receptor beta chain was recovered during a study of neurological immune-mediated disorders (dated by TCRdb to between 2019 and 2020). The study in broad terms: Using UMI-based sequencing, the study compared peripheral blood TCR-beta repertoires from patients with HTLV-I-associated myelopathy (HAM/TSP), patients with multiple sclerosis, and healthy controls. The 90 to 110 TCR-beta libraries included longitudinal samples, technical triplicates and paired sorted CD4+ and CD8+ T-cell subsets alongside PBMC samples. The cohort included some 66 subjects: roughly 14 with HAM/TSP, some 35 with multiple sclerosis, and around 20 healthy controls.

The germline ends are 9 bases apart after V is trimmed by 3 bases and J by 0 bases. From its cysteine to its phenylalanine, the CDR3 spans 15 amino acids. CDR3 DNA only is kept here, 45 bases in frame from base 1. The germline V gene sets CDR1 to SGHVS and CDR2 to FQNEAQ. Study-wide findings and limitations: TCR clonal expansion was highest in HAM/TSP patients and lowest in MS patients, with MS patients falling below even healthy controls. Across subjects, expanded clones never shared an identical CDR3 amino acid sequence, which suggests that the TCR-beta repertoires in every group were private.

At least ten counts were recorded for this clonotype. Its antigen is still unknown. Base qualities are not at hand, and no much larger clone is one base apart. Libraries from unsorted PBMCs were made from 2 million PBMCs kept in RNAlater at -80 degrees C until RNA extraction. Peripheral blood was subjected to Ficoll-Hypaque density gradient centrifugation to isolate PBMCs, which were then cryopreserved in liquid nitrogen. To synthesize cDNA, template-switch 5'RACE was performed with a primer carrying a 10-nucleotide random unique molecular identifier so that each TCR transcript was tagged. Every sequencing run yielded over 160 million TCR-beta sequences covering 15-18 subjects. The RNeasy kit was used for extraction of total RNA. TCR-beta VDJ regions were amplified with primers for the TCR constant region and the 5'RACE anchor, using the KAPA Real-time Library Amplification kit. A first PCR added sample indexes and Illumina adaptors, after which a second PCR increased the library yield. After purification with Ampure beads, the TCR product of roughly 650 bp was size-selected on a 2% E-gel SizeSelection system. Before pooling, library quality was checked on a Bioanalyzer, concentration was measured with Qubit, and libraries were quantified with the Kapa Library Quantification kit. An Illumina HiSeq 2500 sequenced the libraries paired-end 2 x 150 bp. To increase sequence diversity, about 23-32% phiX was spiked into each library pool. In the paper's pipeline: The quality-filtered reads were processed with the UMI-based MiGEC pipeline, whose error correction step removed more than 80% of the raw TCR sequences. VDJ genes were aligned to IMGT germline references, and each clonotype was defined by a unique CDR3 amino acid sequence together with V-J genes. VDJtools evaluated clonal expansion, Shannon diversity and CDR3 relatedness (CalcPairwiseDistances, ClusterSamples); CLCbio workbench built phylogenetic trees. Expanded clones were defined as having at least 8 unique UMIs, based on coefficient-of-variation modelling across technical triplicates. TCRdb reprocessed the public reads (quality trimming at Q25 with fastp, clone calling with MiXCR) and kept in-frame beta chains. Duplicate CDR3 protein sequences are folded into a single record with the most common DNA and genes. These V and J calls originate from TCRdb's pipeline instead of the authors' own analysis. The sample data list around 15,000 distinct CDR3 sequences, and approximately 15% of these were observed just once. The ten largest clonotypes hold approximately 15% of the sample.

The receptor comes from a man aged 60-69 years with HTLV-1-associated myelopathy (HAM/TSP). Sequencing was carried out using PBMCs. The chain is encoded by TRBV7-8 joined to TRBJ1-5; the D segment cannot be called with confidence. This receptor has the CDR3 CASSFLPDSNQPQHF. The nucleotide sequence reads TGTGCCAGCAGCTTCTTACCGGATAGCAATCAGCCCCAGCATTTT.